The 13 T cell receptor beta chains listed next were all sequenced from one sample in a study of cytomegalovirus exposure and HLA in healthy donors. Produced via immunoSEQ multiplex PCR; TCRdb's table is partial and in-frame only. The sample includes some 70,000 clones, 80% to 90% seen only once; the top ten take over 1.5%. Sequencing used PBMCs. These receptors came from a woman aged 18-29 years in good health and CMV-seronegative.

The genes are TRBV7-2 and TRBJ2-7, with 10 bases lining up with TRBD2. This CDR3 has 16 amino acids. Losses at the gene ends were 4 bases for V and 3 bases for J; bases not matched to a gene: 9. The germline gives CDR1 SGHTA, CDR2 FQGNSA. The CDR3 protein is CASSSSTGLAIYEQYF. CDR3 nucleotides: TGTGCCAGCAGCTCCTCGACGGGACTAGCGATCTACGAGCAGTACTTC.

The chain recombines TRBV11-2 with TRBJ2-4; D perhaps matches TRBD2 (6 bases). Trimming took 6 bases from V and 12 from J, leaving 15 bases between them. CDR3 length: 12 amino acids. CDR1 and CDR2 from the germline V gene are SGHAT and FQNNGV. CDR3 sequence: CASSRLGGSQYF. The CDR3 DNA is TGTGCCAGCAGTCGTTTGGGGGGATCTCAGTACTTC.

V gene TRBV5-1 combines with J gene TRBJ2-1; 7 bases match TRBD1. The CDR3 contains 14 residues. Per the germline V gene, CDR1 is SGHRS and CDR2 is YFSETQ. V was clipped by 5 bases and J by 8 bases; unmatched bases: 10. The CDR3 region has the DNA TGCGCCAGCAGTAGAGGGGGCCAGCCCGATGAGCAGTTCTTC. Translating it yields CASSRGGQPDEQFF.

The CDR3 region is CASSIQTGGDTGELFF. Here the CDR3 DNA reads TGTGCCAGTAGTATCCAGACAGGGGGGGACACCGGGGAGCTGTTTTTT. This sequence joins TRBV19 and TRBJ2-2, with 9 bases identical to TRBD1. CDR1 LNHDA and CDR2 SQIVND come from the germline V gene (reference sequence). The J segment lost 3 bases and the V segment lost 3 bases, leaving 5 bases of the junction unmatched. The CDR3 has 16 amino acids.

The DNA for the CDR3 is TGTGCCAGCAGCGACCCCGGGATCTCCCATACTGAGCAGTTCTTC. It yields the protein CASSDPGISHTEQFF. This rearrangement joins TRBV9 to TRBJ2-1; a weak D match, TRBD2 (5 bases). Germline CDR1 SGDLS, CDR2 YYNGEE. Trimming pared 3 bases from V and 9 bases from J, leaving 19 bases between. This CDR3 has 15 residues.

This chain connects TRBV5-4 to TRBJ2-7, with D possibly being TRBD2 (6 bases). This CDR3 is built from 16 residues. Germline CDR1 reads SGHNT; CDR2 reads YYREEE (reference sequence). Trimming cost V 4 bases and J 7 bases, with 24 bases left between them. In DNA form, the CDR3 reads TGTGCCAGCAGCACCGGAGGGGACTCGCCTTCTGGAGAGCAGTACTTC. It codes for CASSTGGDSPSGEQYF.

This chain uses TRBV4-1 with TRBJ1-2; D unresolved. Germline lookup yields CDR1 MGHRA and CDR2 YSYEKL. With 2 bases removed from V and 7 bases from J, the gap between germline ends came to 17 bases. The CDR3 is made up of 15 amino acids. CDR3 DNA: TGCGCCAGCAGCCAACTTGGCTTAGGAGGATTTGGCTACACCTTC. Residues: CASSQLGLGGFGYTF.

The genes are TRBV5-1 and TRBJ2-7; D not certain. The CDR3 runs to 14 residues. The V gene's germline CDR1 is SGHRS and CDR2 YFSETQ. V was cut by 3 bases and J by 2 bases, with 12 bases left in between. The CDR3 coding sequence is TGCGCCAGCAGCTCGGCGACACCGACCTACGAGCAGTACTTC. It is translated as CASSSATPTYEQYF.

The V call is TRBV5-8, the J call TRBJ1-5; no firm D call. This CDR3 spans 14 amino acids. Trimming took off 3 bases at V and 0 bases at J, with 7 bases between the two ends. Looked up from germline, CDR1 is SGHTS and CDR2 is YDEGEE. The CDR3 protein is CASSWRGSNQPQHF. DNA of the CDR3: TGTGCCAGCAGCTGGCGGGGTAGCAATCAGCCCCAGCATTTT.

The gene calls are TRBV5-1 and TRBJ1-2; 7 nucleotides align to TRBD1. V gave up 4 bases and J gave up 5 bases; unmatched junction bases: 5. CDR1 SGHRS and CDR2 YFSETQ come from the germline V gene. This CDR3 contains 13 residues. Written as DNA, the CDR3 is TGCGCCAGCAGCGACGACAGGGTGTATGGCTACACCTTC. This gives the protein CASSDDRVYGYTF. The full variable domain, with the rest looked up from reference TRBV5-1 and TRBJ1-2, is KAGVTQTPRYLIKTRGQQVTLSCSPISGHRSVSWYQQTPGQGLQFLFEYFSETQRNKGNFPGRFSGRQFSNSRSEMNVSTLELGDSALYLCASSDDRVYGYTFGSGTRLTVV.

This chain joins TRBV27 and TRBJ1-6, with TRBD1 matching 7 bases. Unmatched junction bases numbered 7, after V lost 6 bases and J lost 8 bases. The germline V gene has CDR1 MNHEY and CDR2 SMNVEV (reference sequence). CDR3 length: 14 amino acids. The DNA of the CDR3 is TGTGCCAGCAGGACCCGGGACAGATATTCACCCCTCCACTTT. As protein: CASRTRDRYSPLHF.

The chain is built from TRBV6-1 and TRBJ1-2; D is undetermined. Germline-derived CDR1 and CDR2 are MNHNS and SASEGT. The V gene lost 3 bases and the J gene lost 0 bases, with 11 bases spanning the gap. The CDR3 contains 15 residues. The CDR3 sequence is CASSELDDTNYGYTF. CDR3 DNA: TGTGCCAGCAGTGAGCTAGACGATACTAACTATGGCTACACCTTC.

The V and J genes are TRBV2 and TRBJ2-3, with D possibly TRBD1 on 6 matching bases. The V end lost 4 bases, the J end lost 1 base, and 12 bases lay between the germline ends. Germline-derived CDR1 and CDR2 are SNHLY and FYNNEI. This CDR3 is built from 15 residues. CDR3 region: CASSVVSGGTDTQYF. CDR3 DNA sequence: TGTGCCAGCAGTGTGGTGTCAGGGGGCACAGATACGCAGTATTTT.